Sequencing of this T cell receptor beta chain was carried out in a study of blood T cell repertoires in COVID-19. On the study more broadly: Collection of acute and convalescent COVID-19 samples took place in the United States, Italy and Spain.

Only in-frame clones appear in the TCRdb table, and some are missing; sequencing was by immunoSEQ multiplex PCR. This sample has under 250,000 clones, with just under 85% found just once. Participants came from about 23 US areas, aged roughly 18 to 95 years. Participants' reported clinical history set cohort assignment. Trimming removed 5 bases from V and 10 bases from J, with 15 bases in between. Germline V lookup: CDR1 MNHEY, CDR2 SMNVEV (reference sequence). The CDR3 contains 14 residues. The sequenced material came from PBMCs or T cells enriched from blood (not recorded which). The TCR sequence derives from a woman between 35 and 50 years old with acute COVID-19. The chain carries TRBV27 and TRBJ1-6, with D uncertain. The CDR3: CASSPGGLSSPLHF. In DNA form, the CDR3 reads TGTGCCAGCAGTCCAGGTGGTCTGAGCTCACCCCTCCACTTT.